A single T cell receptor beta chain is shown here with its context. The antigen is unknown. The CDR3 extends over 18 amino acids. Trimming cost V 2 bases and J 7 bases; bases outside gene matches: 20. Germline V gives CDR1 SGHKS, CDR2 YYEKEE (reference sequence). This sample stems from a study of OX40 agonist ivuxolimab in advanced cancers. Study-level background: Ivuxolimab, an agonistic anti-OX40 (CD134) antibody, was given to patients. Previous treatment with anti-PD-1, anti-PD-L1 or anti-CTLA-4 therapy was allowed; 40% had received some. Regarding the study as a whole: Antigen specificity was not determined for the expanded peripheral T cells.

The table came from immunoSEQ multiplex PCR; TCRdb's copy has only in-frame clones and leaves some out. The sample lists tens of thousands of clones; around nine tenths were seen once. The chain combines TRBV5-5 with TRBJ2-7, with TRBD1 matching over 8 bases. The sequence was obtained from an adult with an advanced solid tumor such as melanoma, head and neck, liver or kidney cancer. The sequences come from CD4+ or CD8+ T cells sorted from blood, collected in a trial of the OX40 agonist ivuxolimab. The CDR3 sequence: CASSLGVAQGGRRVEQYF. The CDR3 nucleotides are TGTGCCAGCAGCTTAGGGGTTGCACAGGGGGGTAGAAGAGTGGAGCAGTACTTC.